This T cell receptor (beta chain) was retrieved from a study of PD-1 blockade in classical Hodgkin lymphoma. Whole-study results and caveats: Baseline diversity resembling that of newly diagnosed patients was seen in complete responders. Healthy donors were reported to have higher baseline TCR diversity than newly diagnosed patients. Some patients began nivolumab under 1 year after ASCT. These patients were excluded from later analyses.

Some clones are missing from TCRdb's copy, which holds only in-frame ones; the method was immunoSEQ multiplex PCR. In the table there are around 19,000 clones, more than 70% of which are singletons. V shed 4 bases and J shed 3 bases, with 8 bases lying between them. Germline CDR1 is LGHNA and CDR2 is YNFKEQ. This CDR3 region has 13 residues. Exposure to brentuximab vedotin varied, and each patient had relapsed following autologous stem cell transplantation. Patients showed best responses of complete response, partial response or progressive disease. This clone was found once. Its antigen is undetermined.

This material consisted of peripheral blood mononuclear cells (PBMCs), taken at baseline. This chain uses TRBV4-2 with TRBJ2-3; D ambiguous. This receptor was identified in a human donor with classical Hodgkin lymphoma. CDR3 amino acids: CASSPRQTDTQYF. As DNA, the CDR3 is TGTGCCAGCAGCCCCCGTCAAACAGATACGCAGTATTTT.